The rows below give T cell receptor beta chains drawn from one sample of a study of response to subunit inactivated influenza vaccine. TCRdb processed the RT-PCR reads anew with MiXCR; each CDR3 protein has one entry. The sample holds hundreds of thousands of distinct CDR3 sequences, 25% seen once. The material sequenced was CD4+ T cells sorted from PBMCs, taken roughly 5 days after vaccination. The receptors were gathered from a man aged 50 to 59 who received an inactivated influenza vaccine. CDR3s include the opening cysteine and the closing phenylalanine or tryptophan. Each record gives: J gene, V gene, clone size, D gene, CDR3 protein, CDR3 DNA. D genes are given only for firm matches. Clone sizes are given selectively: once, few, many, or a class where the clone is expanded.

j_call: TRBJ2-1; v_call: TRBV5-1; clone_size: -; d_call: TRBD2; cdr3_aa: CASSLGGGLANEQFF; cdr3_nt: TGCGCCAGCAGCTTGGGGGGAGGGCTGGCCAATGAGCAGTTCTTC
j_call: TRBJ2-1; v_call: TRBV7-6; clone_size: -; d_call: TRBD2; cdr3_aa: CASSSRPGGRQFF; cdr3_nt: TGTGCCAGCAGCTCGCGTCCGGGAGGCAGGCAGTTCTTC
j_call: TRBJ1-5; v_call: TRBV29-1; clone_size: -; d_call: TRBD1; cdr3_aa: CSARGPGNQPQHF; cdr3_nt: TGCAGCGCCAGGGGGCCCGGCAATCAGCCCCAGCATTTT
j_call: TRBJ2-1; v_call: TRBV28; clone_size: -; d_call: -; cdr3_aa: CASRTGSREQFF; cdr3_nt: TGTGCCAGCAGGACCGGATCCAGGGAGCAGTTCTTC
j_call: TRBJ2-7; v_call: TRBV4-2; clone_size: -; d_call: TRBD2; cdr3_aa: CASSREGTSGYYEQYF; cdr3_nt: TGTGCCAGCAGCCGAGAAGGGACTAGCGGTTACTACGAGCAGTACTTC
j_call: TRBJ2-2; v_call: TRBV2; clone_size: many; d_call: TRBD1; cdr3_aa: CASSQTTRIKQGVAAVTGELFF; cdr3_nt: TGTGCCAGCAGTCAAACAACTCGGATTAAACAGGGGGTTGCGGCGGTAACCGGGGAGCTGTTTTTT
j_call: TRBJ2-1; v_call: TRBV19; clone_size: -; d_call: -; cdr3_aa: CASQSGTSYNEQFF; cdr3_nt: TGTGCCAGCCAGTCCGGGACTTCCTACAATGAGCAGTTCTTC
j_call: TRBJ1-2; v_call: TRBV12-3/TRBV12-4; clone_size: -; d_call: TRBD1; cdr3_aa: CASGTGAYYLGYTF; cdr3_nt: TGTGCCAGCGGGACAGGAGCTTATTACCTTGGCTACACCTTC
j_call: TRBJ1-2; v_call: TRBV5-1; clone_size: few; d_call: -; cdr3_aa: CASTPDGNYGYTF; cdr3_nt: TGCGCCAGCACCCCGGACGGGAACTATGGCTACACCTTC
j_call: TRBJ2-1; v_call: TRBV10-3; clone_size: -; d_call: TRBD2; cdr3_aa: CAAAGTSETDYNEQFF; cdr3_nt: TGTGCCGCCGCCGGGACTAGCGAGACCGACTACAATGAGCAGTTCTTC
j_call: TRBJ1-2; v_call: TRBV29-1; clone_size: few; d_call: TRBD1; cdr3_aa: CSVEGDRDYGYTF; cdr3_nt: TGCAGCGTTGAAGGGGACAGAGACTATGGCTACACCTTC
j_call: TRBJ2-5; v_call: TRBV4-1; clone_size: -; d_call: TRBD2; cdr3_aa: CASSHGGSSGGRETQYF; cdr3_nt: TGCGCCAGCAGCCATGGGGGAAGTAGCGGGGGGCGAGAGACCCAGTACTTC
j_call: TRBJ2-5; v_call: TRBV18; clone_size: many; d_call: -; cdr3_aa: CASSPSQGFWGQETQYF; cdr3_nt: TGTGCCAGCTCACCGTCCCAGGGGTTTTGGGGCCAAGAGACCCAGTACTTC
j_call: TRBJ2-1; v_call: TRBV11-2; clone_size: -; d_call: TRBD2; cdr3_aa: CASSQASGGLSEQFF; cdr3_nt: TGTGCCAGCAGCCAGGCTAGCGGGGGGCTGAGTGAGCAGTTCTTC
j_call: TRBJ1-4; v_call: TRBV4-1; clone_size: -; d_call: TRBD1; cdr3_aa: CASSQPGQAYEKLFF; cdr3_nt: TGCGCCAGCAGCCAACCGGGACAGGCCTATGAAAAACTGTTTTTT
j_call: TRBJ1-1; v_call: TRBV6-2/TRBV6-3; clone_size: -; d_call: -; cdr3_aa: CASKQGTANTEAFF; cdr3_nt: TGTGCCAGCAAGCAGGGGACTGCGAACACTGAAGCTTTCTTT
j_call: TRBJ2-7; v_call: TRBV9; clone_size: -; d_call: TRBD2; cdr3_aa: CASSVGYGLAGYEQYF; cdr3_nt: TGTGCCAGCAGCGTGGGATACGGACTAGCAGGCTACGAGCAGTACTTC
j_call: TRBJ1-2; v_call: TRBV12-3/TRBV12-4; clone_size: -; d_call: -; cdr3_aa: CASSRRDGPYGYTF; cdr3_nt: TGTGCCAGCAGTCGGAGGGACGGCCCCTATGGCTACACCTTC
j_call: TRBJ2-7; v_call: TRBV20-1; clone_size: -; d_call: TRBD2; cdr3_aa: CSAPSPTGGPYEQYF; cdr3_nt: TGCAGTGCCCCGAGCCCTACGGGAGGGCCTTACGAGCAGTACTTC
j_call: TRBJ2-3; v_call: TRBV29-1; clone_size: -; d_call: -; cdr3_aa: CSVDSGVTTDTQYF; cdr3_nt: TGCAGCGTTGACTCGGGGGTTACCACAGATACGCAGTATTTT
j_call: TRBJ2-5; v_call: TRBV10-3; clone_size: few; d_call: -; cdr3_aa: CAVGQGTQETQYF; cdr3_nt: TGTGCCGTTGGGCAGGGGACCCAAGAGACCCAGTACTTC
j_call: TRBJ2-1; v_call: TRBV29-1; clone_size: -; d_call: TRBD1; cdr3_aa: CSVAIGGQGDNNEQFF; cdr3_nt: TGCAGCGTTGCGATCGGAGGACAGGGGGATAACAATGAGCAGTTCTTC
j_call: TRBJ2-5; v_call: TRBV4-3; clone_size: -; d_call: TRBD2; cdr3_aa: CASSQDLGREYGETQYF; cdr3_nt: TGCGCCAGCAGCCAAGATCTGGGGCGGGAGTATGGAGAGACCCAGTACTTC
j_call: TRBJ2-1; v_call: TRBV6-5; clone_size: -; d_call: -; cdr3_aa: CASSYSRLRRGEQFF; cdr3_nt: TGTGCCAGCAGTTACTCGCGGCTCCGGCGGGGTGAGCAGTTCTTC
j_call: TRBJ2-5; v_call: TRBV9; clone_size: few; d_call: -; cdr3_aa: CASSPRMSEGQETQYF; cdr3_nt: TGTGCCAGCAGCCCGCGGATGTCGGAGGGGCAAGAGACCCAGTACTTC
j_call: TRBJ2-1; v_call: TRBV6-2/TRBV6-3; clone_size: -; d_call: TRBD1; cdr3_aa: CASSYDRGLGYNEQFF; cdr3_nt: TGTGCCAGCAGTTACGACAGGGGGTTGGGTTACAATGAGCAGTTCTTC
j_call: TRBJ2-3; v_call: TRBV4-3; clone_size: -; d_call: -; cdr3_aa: CASSQDFSESQYF; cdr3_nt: TGCGCCAGCAGCCAAGATTTCAGCGAATCGCAGTATTTT
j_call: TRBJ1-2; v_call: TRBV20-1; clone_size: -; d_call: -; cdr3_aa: CSATGDNGYTF; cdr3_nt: TGCAGTGCTACCGGGGATAATGGCTACACCTTC
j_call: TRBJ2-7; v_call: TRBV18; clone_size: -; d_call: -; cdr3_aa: CASSQTAAYEQYF; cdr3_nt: TGTGCCAGCTCACAGACAGCGGCCTACGAGCAGTACTTC
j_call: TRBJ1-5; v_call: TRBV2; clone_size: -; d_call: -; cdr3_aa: CASSKEGQGPQHF; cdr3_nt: TGTGCCAGCAGCAAGGAGGGGCAGGGGCCCCAGCATTTT
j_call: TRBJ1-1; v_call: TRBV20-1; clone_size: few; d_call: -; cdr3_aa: CSARDPPEAFF; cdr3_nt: TGCAGTGCTAGAGATCCCCCTGAAGCTTTCTTT
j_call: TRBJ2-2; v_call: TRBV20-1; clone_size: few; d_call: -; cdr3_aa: CSAQDRNTGELFF; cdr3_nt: TGCAGTGCTCAGGACAGAAACACCGGGGAGCTGTTTTTT
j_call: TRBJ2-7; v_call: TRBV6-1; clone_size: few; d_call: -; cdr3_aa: CASRLNLIGEQYF; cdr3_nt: TGTGCCAGCAGACTTAACCTAATCGGGGAGCAGTACTTC
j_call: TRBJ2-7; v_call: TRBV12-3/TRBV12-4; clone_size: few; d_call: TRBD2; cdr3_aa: CASSFGLAGSEQYF; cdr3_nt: TGTGCCAGCAGTTTTGGCCTAGCGGGAAGCGAGCAGTACTTC
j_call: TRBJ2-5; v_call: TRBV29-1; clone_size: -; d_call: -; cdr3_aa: CSVIKGLGETQYF; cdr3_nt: TGCAGCGTTATTAAGGGGCTTGGAGAGACCCAGTACTTC
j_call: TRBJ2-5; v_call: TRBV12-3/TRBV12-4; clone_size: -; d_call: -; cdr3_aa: CASRPTGGVETHYF; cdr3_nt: TGTGCCAGCAGGCCGACCGGGGGCGTCGAGACCCATTACTTC
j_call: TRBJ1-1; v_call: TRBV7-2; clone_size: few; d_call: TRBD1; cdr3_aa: CASSATGQSRTEAFF; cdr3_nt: TGTGCCAGCAGCGCAACGGGACAGTCGAGGACTGAAGCTTTCTTT
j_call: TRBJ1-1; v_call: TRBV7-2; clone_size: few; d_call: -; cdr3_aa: CASSLADGKPNTEAFF; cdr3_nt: TGTGCCAGCAGCTTAGCGGACGGAAAACCGAACACTGAAGCTTTCTTT
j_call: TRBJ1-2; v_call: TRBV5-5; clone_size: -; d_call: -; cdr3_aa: CASSRTPGTANYGYTF; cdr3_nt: TGTGCCAGCAGTCGGACTCCGGGAACAGCTAACTATGGCTACACCTTC
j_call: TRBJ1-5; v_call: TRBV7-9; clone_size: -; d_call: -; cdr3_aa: CASSLEGTGNQPQHF; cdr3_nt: TGTGCCAGCAGCTTAGAGGGGACGGGCAATCAGCCCCAGCATTTT
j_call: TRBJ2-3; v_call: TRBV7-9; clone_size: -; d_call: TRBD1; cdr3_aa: CASSSRTGGLGTQYF; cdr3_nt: TGTGCCAGCAGCTCCCGGACAGGGGGTTTAGGTACGCAGTATTTT
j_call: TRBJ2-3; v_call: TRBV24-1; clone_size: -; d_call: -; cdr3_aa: CATSDFFNSIGPDTQYF; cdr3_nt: TGTGCCACCAGTGATTTTTTTAACAGCATCGGACCAGATACGCAGTATTTT
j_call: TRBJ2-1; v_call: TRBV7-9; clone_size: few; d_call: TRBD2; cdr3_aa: CASRETSGSTNEQFF; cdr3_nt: TGTGCCAGCAGGGAGACTAGCGGCTCTACGAATGAGCAGTTCTTC
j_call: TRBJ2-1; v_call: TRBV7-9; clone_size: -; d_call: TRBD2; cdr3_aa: CASSAGTSAYGEQFF; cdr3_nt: TGTGCTAGCAGCGCTGGGACTAGCGCTTACGGTGAGCAGTTCTTC
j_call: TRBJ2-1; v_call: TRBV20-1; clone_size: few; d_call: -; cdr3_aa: CSARDKLGSYNEQFF; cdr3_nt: TGCAGTGCTAGAGATAAACTAGGCTCCTACAATGAGCAGTTCTTC
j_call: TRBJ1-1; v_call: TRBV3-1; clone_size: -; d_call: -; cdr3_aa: CASSQVSGLTEAFF; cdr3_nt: TGTGCCAGCAGCCAAGTTTCAGGGTTGACTGAAGCTTTCTTT
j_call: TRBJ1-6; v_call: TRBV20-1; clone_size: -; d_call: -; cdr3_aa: CSARTDLNSPLHF; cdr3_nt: TGCAGTGCTCGGACGGACCTCAATTCACCCCTCCACTTT
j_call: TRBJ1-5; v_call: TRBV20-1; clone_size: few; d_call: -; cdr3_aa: CSASASGDQPQHF; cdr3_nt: TGCAGTGCTAGCGCGTCAGGTGATCAGCCCCAGCATTTT
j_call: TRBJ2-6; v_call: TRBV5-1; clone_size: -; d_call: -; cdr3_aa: CASSVQASGANVLTF; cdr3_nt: TGCGCCAGCAGTGTACAGGCTTCTGGGGCCAACGTCCTGACTTTC
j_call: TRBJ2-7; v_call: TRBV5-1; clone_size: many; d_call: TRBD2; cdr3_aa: CASSLASGGYEQYF; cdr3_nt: TGCGCCAGCAGCTTGGCCTCGGGGGGGTACGAGCAGTACTTC
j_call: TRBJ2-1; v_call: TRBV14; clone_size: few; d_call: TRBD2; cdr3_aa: CASSQASGTSYNEQFF; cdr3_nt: TGTGCCAGCAGCCAAGCTAGCGGGACCTCCTACAATGAGCAGTTCTTC
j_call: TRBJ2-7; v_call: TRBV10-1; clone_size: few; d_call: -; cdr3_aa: CASSGSASVLHEQYF; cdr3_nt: TGCGCCAGCAGTGGCTCGGCTAGCGTGCTCCACGAGCAGTACTTC
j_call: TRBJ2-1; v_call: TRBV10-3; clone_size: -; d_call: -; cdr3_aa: CAISESALAATYNEQFF; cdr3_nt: TGTGCCATCAGTGAGTCGGCACTAGCAGCAACCTACAATGAGCAGTTCTTC